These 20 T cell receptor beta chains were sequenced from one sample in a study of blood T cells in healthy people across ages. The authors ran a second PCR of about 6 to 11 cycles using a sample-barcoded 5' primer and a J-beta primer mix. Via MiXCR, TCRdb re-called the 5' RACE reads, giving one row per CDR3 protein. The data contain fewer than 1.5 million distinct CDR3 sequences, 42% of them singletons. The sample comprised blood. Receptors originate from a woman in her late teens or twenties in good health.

CDR3 residues: CASSSGWGAAFNGEAFF. CDR3 DNA: TGTGCCAGCAGTTCAGGCTGGGGGGCAGCATTTAACGGTGAAGCTTTCTTT. V usage is TRBV27 and J usage is TRBJ1-1, with D possibly matching TRBD1 (6 bases). CDR1 is MNHEY and CDR2 is SMNVEV in the germline V gene (reference sequence). Deletions cut 4 bases from V and 7 bases from J, with 25 bases between. The CDR3 loop spans 17 amino acids.

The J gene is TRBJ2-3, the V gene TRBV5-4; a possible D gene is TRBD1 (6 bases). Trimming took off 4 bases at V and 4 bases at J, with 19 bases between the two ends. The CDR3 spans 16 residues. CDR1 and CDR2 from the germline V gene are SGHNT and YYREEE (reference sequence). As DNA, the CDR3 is TGTGCCAGCAGCGGGGGTGGATCACAGGGATCAGATACGCAGTATTTT. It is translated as CASSGGGSQGSDTQYF. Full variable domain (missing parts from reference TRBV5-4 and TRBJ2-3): ETGVTQSPTHLIKTRGQQVTLRCSSQSGHNTVSWYQQALGQGPQFIFQYYREEENGRGNFPPRFSGLQFPNYSSELNVNALELDDSALYLCASSGGGSQGSDTQYFGPGTRLTVL.

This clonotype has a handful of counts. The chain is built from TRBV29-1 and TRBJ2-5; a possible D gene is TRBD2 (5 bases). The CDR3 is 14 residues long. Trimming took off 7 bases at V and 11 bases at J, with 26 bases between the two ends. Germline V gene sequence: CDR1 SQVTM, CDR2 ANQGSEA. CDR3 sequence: CSGQISRGYNEQYF. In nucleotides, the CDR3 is TGCAGCGGGCAGATAAGCAGAGGGTACAATGAGCAGTACTTC.

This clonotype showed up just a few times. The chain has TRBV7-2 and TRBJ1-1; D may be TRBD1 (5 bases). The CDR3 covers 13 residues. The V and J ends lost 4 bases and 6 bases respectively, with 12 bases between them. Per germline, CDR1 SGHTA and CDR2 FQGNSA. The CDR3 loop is CASSSRQPPEAFF. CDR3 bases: TGTGCCAGCAGCTCACGACAGCCCCCTGAAGCTTTCTTT.

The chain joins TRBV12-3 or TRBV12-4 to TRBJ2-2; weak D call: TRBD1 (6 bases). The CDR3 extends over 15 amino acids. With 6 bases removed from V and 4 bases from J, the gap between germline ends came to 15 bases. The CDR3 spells CASRQQGTGTGELFF. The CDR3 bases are TGTGCCAGCAGGCAACAGGGTACGGGCACCGGGGAGCTGTTTTTT.

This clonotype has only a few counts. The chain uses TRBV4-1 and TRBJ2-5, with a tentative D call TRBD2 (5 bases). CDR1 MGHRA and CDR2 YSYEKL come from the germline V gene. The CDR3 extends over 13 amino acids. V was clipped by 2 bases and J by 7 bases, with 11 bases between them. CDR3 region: CASSQSSLVTQYF. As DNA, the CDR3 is TGCGCCAGCAGCCAATCTAGCCTCGTGACCCAGTACTTC.

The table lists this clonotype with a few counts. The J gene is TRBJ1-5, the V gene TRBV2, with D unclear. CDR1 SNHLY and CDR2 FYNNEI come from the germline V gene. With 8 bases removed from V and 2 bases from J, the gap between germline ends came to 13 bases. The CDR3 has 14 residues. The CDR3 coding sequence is TGTGCCAGCCGACTATACGTGGGCAATCAGCCCCAGCATTTT. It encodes CASRLYVGNQPQHF.

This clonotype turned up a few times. This chain's CDR3 is CSASIRGAYEQYF. The CDR3 DNA reads as TGCAGTGCTTCTATTAGGGGGGCCTACGAGCAGTACTTC. The chain has TRBV20-1 and TRBJ2-7; D tentatively reads TRBD1 or TRBD2 (6 bases each). Germline V gene data show CDR1 as DFQATT and CDR2 as SNEGSKA (reference sequence). The V end lost 5 bases, the J end lost 2 bases, and 13 bases lay between the germline ends. This CDR3 region has 13 residues.

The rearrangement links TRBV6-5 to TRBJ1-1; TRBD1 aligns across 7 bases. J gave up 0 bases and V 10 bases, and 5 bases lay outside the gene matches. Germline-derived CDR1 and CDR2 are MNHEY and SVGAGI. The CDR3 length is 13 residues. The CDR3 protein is CATWTGVNTEAFF. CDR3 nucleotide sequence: TGTGCCACCTGGACAGGAGTGAACACTGAAGCTTTCTTT.

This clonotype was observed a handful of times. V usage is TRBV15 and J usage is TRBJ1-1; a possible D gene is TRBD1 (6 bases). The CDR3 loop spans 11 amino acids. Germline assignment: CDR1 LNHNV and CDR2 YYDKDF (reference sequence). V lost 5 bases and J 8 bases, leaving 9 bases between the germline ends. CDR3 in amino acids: CATSLDREAFF. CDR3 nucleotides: TGTGCCACCAGCTTAGACAGGGAAGCTTTCTTT.

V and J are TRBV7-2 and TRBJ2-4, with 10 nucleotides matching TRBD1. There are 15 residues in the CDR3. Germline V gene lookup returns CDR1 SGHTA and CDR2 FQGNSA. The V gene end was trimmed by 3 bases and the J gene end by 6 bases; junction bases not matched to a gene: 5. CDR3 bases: TGTGCCAGCAGCTTCTGGGACAGGGGTATAAACATTCAGTACTTC. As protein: CASSFWDRGINIQYF. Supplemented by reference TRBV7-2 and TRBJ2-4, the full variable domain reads GAGVSQSPSNKVTEKGKDVELRCDPISGHTALYWYRQSLGQGLEFLIYFQGNSAPDKSGLPSDRFSAERTGGSVSTLTIQRTQQEDSAVYLCASSFWDRGINIQYFGAGTRLSVL.

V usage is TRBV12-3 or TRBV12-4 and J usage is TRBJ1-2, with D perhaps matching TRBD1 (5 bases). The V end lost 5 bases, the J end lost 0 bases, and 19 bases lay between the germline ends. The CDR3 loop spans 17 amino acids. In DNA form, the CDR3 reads TGTGCCAGCAGTACGACAATTGACGGGACTCCTAACTATGGCTACACCTTC. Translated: CASSTTIDGTPNYGYTF.

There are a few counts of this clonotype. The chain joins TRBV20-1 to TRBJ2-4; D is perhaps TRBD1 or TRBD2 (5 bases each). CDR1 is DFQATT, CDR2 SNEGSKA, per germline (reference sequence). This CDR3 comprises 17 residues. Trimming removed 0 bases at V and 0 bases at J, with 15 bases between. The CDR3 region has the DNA TGCAGTGCTAGAGATCTAGGGACGAAACTAGCCAAAAACATTCAGTACTTC. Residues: CSARDLGTKLAKNIQYF.

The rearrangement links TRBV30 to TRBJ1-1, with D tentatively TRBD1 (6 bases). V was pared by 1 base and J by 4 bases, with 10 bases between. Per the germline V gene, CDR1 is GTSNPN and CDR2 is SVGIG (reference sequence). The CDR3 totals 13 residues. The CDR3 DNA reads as TGTGCCTGGAGTGCCGGGGGGGCCACTGAAGCTTTCTTT. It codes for CAWSAGGATEAFF.

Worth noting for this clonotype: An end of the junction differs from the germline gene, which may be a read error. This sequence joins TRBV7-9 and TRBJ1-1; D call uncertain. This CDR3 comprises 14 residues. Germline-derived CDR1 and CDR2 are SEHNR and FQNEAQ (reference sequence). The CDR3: CVSSLVGVDTEAFF. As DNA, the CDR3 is TGTGTCAGCAGCTTAGTCGGGGTTGACACTGAAGCTTTCTTT.

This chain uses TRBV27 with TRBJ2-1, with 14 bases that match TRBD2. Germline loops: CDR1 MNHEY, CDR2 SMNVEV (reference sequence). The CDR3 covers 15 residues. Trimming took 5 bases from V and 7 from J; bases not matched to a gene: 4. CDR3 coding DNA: TGTGCCAGCAGTCGGACTAGCGGGAGGATGAATGAGCAGTTCTTC. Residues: CASSRTSGRMNEQFF.

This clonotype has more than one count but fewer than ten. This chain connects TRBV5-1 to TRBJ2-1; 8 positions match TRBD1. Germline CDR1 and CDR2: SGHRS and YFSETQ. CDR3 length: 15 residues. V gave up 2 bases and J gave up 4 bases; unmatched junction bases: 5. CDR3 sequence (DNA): TGCGCCAGCAGCTTACGGACAGGGATGTACAATGAGCAGTTCTTC. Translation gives CASSLRTGMYNEQFF.

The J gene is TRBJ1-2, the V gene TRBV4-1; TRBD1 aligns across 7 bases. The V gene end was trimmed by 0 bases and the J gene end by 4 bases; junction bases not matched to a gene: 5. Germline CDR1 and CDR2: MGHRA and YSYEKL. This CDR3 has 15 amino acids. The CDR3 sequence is CASSQDTGTVYGYTF. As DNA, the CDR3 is TGCGCCAGCAGCCAAGATACCGGGACAGTCTATGGCTACACCTTC.

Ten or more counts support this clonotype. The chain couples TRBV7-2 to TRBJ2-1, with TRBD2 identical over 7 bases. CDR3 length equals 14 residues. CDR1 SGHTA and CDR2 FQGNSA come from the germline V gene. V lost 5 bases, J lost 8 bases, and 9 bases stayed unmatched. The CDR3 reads CASSPGLGRYEQFF. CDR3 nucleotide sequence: TGTGCCAGCAGCCCTGGACTAGGACGCTATGAGCAGTTCTTC.

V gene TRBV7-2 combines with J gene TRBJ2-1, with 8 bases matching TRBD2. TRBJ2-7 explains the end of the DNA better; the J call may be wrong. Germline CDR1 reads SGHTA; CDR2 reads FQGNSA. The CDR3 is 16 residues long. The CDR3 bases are TGTGCCAGCAGCTTAGAACTAGCGGTCTCCTACAATGAGCAGTACTTC. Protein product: CASSLELAVSYNEQYF.